Following are 19 T cell receptor beta chains from one sample sequenced in a study of T-cell memory formation after mild COVID-19. TCRdb passed the 5' RACE reads through MiXCR, listing each CDR3 protein once. The data hold a few hundred thousand distinct CDR3 sequences, with 7% to 10% observed a single time. Material for sequencing was PBMCs or a T cell subset sorted from them (not recorded which). The receptor source for this set is a man younger than 35 who had mild COVID-19 (a few samples of this study predate the infection). Cell type and time point are not known.

This clonotype was seen only once. CDR3 region: CASSTRTSQFF. The CDR3 DNA sequence: TGTGCCAGCAGTACCCGGACATCGCAGTTCTTC. The gene calls are TRBV12-3 or TRBV12-4 and TRBJ2-1, with TRBD1 as a possible D gene (5 bases). Deletions cut 5 bases from V and 12 bases from J, with 11 bases between. The CDR3 contains 11 residues.

This clonotype came up a few times. The V call is TRBV5-1, the J call TRBJ1-5, with 8 positions matching TRBD1. Germline CDR1 and CDR2: SGHRS and YFSETQ. The junction had 3 bases not matched to a gene; V was cut back by 0 bases and J by 4 bases. The CDR3 sequence is 15 residues long. CDR3 sequence reads: CASSLGTGKNQPQHF. CDR3 sequence (DNA): TGCGCCAGCAGCTTGGGGACAGGGAAAAATCAGCCCCAGCATTTT.

V and J are TRBV7-3 and TRBJ2-5; D is perhaps TRBD2 (6 bases). The CDR3 has 16 amino acids. Germline V gene lookup returns CDR1 SGHTA and CDR2 FQGTGA. V dropped 5 bases and J dropped 5 bases, with 21 bases sitting between them. The CDR3 region has the DNA TGTGCCAGCAGCCCCCTCGGGGGAGGAATTGACGAGACCCAGTACTTC. Residues: CASSPLGGGIDETQYF.

The rearrangement joins TRBV29-1 to TRBJ1-5, with D tentatively TRBD1 (5 bases). The CDR3 covers 10 residues. CDR1 is SQVTM and CDR2 is ANQGSEA in the germline V gene. CDR3 protein: CTLGGQPQHF. The CDR3 DNA follows: TGCACCCTTGGGGGTCAGCCCCAGCATTTT.

J is TRBJ2-2 and V is TRBV15; TRBD1 matches at 8 bases. This CDR3 contains 18 residues. CDR1 LNHNV and CDR2 YYDKDF come from the germline V gene (reference sequence). V gave up 0 bases and J gave up 5 bases; unmatched junction bases: 11. The DNA for the CDR3 is TGTGCCACCAGCAGAGAATCGCCCAGGACAGGGATTACCGGGGAGCTGTTTTTT. It is translated as CATSRESPRTGITGELFF.

This clonotype came up a few times. V gene TRBV6-1 combines with J gene TRBJ2-3; TRBD1 might be the D (5 bases). The CDR3 extends over 15 amino acids. The germline CDR1 and CDR2 sequences are MNHNS and SASEGT. V lost 6 bases and J 0 bases, leaving 13 bases between the germline ends. DNA for the CDR3: TGTGCCAGCAGGCCCGACAGAACGAGCACAGATACGCAGTATTTT. This translates into CASRPDRTSTDTQYF.

This clonotype occurred a few times. The chain couples TRBV12-3 or TRBV12-4 to TRBJ1-2, with a tentative D call TRBD1 (5 bases). V lost 4 bases to trimming and J lost 4 bases, with 10 bases between them. The CDR3 length is 13 residues. The CDR3 DNA reads TGTGCCAGCAGTTCGGGACTGCTCTATGGCTACACCTTC. It translates to CASSSGLLYGYTF.

The chain couples TRBV7-9 to TRBJ2-7; D ambiguous. Germline CDR1 reads SEHNR; CDR2 reads FQNEAQ (reference sequence). The CDR3 spans 12 residues. Trimming removed 5 bases at V and 3 bases at J, with 8 bases between. The CDR3 loop reads CASSLDVYEQYV. CDR3 DNA sequence: TGTGCCAGCAGCCTTGACGTCTACGAGCAGTACGTC.

This chain joins TRBV24-1 and TRBJ1-2; D uncertain. The CDR3 runs to 12 residues. Germline CDR1 is KGHDR and CDR2 is SFDVKD. V shed 2 bases and J shed 3 bases, with 3 bases lying between them. In DNA, the CDR3 is TGTGCCACCAGTGATTCGGACTATGGCTACACCTTC. Its protein product is CATSDSDYGYTF.

The chain combines TRBV7-6 with TRBJ2-2; TRBD2 aligns across 13 bases. The CDR3 totals 20 residues. The germline V gene has CDR1 SGHVS and CDR2 FNYEAQ. V gave up 3 bases and J gave up 1 base; unmatched junction bases: 11. The DNA for the CDR3 is TGTGCCAGCAGCTTCCGCCCCGGACTAGCGGGGGAGAAGAACACCGGGGAGCTGTTTTTT. It is translated as CASSFRPGLAGEKNTGELFF.

This clonotype has just a few counts. The V call is TRBV20-1, the J call TRBJ2-1; D is perhaps TRBD1 (7 bases). There are 15 residues in the CDR3. In germline, CDR1 is DFQATT, CDR2 SNEGSKA (reference sequence). V dropped 0 bases and J dropped 7 bases, with 16 bases sitting between them. The CDR3 sequence is CSARDQTGRLNEQFF. DNA of the CDR3: TGCAGTGCTAGAGATCAGACAGGGAGGTTGAATGAGCAGTTCTTC.

The sample holds a few counts of this clonotype. The rearrangement uses TRBV9 and TRBJ1-2; no clear D gene. Trimming took 0 bases from V and 0 from J, leaving 9 bases between them. Germline V gene data show CDR1 as SGDLS and CDR2 as YYNGEE. This CDR3 is 15 amino acids long. In DNA form, the CDR3 reads TGTGCCAGCAGCGTAGGAGGATTTGCTAACTATGGCTACACCTTC. It specifies CASSVGGFANYGYTF. Together with reference TRBV9 and TRBJ1-2, the CDR3 gives the full variable domain: DSGVTQTPKHLITATGQRVTLRCSPRSGDLSVYWYQQSLDQGLQFLIQYYNGEERAKGNILERFSAQQFPDLHSELNLSSLELGDSALYFCASSVGGFANYGYTFGSGTRLTVV.

Only a few counts were recorded for this clonotype. The chain recombines TRBV5-6 with TRBJ2-5; 8 bases line up with TRBD1. The CDR3 is made up of 17 amino acids. Trimming removed 0 bases from V and 1 base from J; junction bases left unmatched: 8. Germline CDR1 is SGHDT and CDR2 is YYEEEE. Here the CDR3 reads CASSLGRQGKFQETQYF. In nucleotides, the CDR3 is TGTGCCAGCAGCTTGGGGAGACAGGGGAAATTCCAAGAGACCCAGTACTTC.

The genes are TRBV5-4 and TRBJ1-4, with a tentative D call TRBD1 (5 bases). CDR1 SGHNT and CDR2 YYREEE come from the germline V gene (reference sequence). Trimming removed 0 bases from V and 8 bases from J, with 14 bases in between. There are 15 residues in the CDR3. The CDR3 spells CASSLGGSRGEKLFF. Here the CDR3 DNA reads TGTGCCAGCAGCTTGGGGGGGAGCCGAGGAGAAAAACTGTTTTTT.

The chain carries TRBV7-2 and TRBJ2-3; perhaps TRBD2 as D (6 bases). The length of the CDR3 is 15 residues. V dropped 5 bases and J dropped 6 bases, with 18 bases sitting between them. Germline CDR1 and CDR2: SGHTA and FQGNSA. This CDR3 is CASSQGGALGDTQYF. In DNA, the CDR3 is TGTGCCAGCAGCCAAGGCGGGGCCCTCGGGGATACGCAGTATTTT. The full variable domain, completed using reference TRBV7-2 and TRBJ2-3, is GAGVSQSPSNKVTEKGKDVELRCDPISGHTALYWYRQSLGQGLEFLIYFQGNSAPDKSGLPSDRFSAERTGGSVSTLTIQRTQQEDSAVYLCASSQGGALGDTQYFGPGTRLTVL.

V gene TRBV12-3 or TRBV12-4 combines with J gene TRBJ1-5, with 7 bases fitting TRBD1. The CDR3 spans 15 residues. Trimming removed 5 bases from V and 1 base from J; junction bases left unmatched: 5. The CDR3 region has the DNA TGTGCCAGCAGTGCGGGACAGTCGAGCAATCAGCCCCAGCATTTT. It codes for CASSAGQSSNQPQHF.

This clonotype was seen repeatedly, ten times or more. The V and J genes are TRBV7-2 and TRBJ2-7; D gene unclear. The CDR3 runs 14 residues. Trimming cost V 6 bases and J 0 bases, with 12 bases left between them. In germline, CDR1 is SGHTA, CDR2 FQGNSA. The CDR3 region has the DNA TGTGCCAGCAGTTCCGACCGGAGCTCCTACGAGCAGTACTTC. Its translation: CASSSDRSSYEQYF.

This clonotype was seen repeatedly, ten times or more. This chain links TRBV5-5 with TRBJ1-1; possibly TRBD1 for D (6 bases). The CDR3 extends over 15 amino acids. V gave up 2 bases and J gave up 1 base, with 12 bases separating them. Germline CDR1 and CDR2: SGHKS and YYEKEE (reference sequence). CDR3 loop: CASSFGTGRNTEAFF. The CDR3 nucleotides read TGTGCCAGCAGCTTTGGTACAGGGAGGAACACTGAAGCTTTCTTT.

This clonotype turned up a few times. V is TRBV20-1 and J is TRBJ1-4; D is unclear. Per germline, CDR1 DFQATT and CDR2 SNEGSKA (reference sequence). V was trimmed by 0 bases and J by 7 bases, leaving 0 bases between them. The CDR3 covers 10 residues. CDR3 coding DNA: TGCAGTGCTAGAGATGAAAAACTGTTTTTT. Its translation is CSARDEKLFF.